This T cell receptor (beta chain) was observed in a study of cytomegalovirus exposure and HLA in healthy donors. V was clipped by 2 bases and J by 7 bases, with 12 bases between them. Germline V lookup: CDR1 SGHNT, CDR2 YYREEE (reference sequence). The CDR3 is made up of 13 amino acids. The PCR contained 60 Vbeta and 13 Jbeta primers. The table came from immunoSEQ multiplex PCR; TCRdb's copy has only in-frame clones and leaves some out. The profile shows some 250,000 clones, approximately 81% of them singletons. The sequence derives from a woman aged 60 to 75 in good health and CMV-seropositive. The chain carries TRBV5-4 and TRBJ1-2, with D possibly being TRBD1 (5 bases). The sample was PBMCs. The CDR3 coding sequence is TGTGCCAGCAGCTTTTTTCAGGGTAGTGGCTACACCTTC. It is translated as CASSFFQGSGYTF.